The 29 T cell receptor beta chains presented below share a single source sample, sequenced in a study of T-cell reconstitution after alpha-beta-depleted transplantation in children. The library targeted TCRbeta and was prepared with unique molecular identifiers. TCRdb processed the PCR reads anew with MiXCR; each CDR3 protein has one entry. The sample consists of some 120,000 distinct CDR3 sequences, 9.5% to 10% of them appearing once. The sample in question was PBMCs, mostly from graft donor cells, obtained 180 days after TCRalphabeta/CD19-depleted stem cell transplant. These receptors originate from a girl in the first two years of life who had a stem cell transplant for combined immunodeficiency, so the T cells may come from the graft donor.

The rearrangement joins TRBV18 to TRBJ2-7; no reliable D call. Germline values: CDR1 KGHSH, CDR2 LQKENI. V was pared by 2 bases and J by 2 bases, with 16 bases between. The CDR3 is made up of 16 amino acids. CDR3 sequence (DNA): TGTGCCAGCTCACCAAATCGGTGGGAAAGGGCCTACGAGCAGTACTTC. This codes for CASSPNRWERAYEQYF.

The chain joins TRBV5-1 to TRBJ1-1, with D unresolved. CDR3 length: 17 residues. Per the germline V gene, CDR1 is SGHRS and CDR2 is YFSETQ. Trimming pared 0 bases from V and 1 base from J, leaving 16 bases between. DNA of the CDR3: TGCGCCAGCAGCTTGGTGTCGTTTACTCAAGGGAACACTGAAGCTTTCTTT. Protein product: CASSLVSFTQGNTEAFF.

This clonotype was recorded a few times. This rearrangement joins TRBV3-1 to TRBJ2-7; no reliable D call. The CDR3 contains 12 residues. Germline V gene sequence: CDR1 LGHDT, CDR2 YNNKEL (reference sequence). The V gene lost 3 bases and the J gene lost 3 bases, with 6 bases spanning the gap. In DNA form, the CDR3 reads TGTGCCAGCAGCCAGGACCTCTACGAGCAGTACTTC. This translates into CASSQDLYEQYF.

The chain uses TRBV6-5 and TRBJ1-2, with 12 nucleotides matching TRBD1. V shed 7 bases and J 8 bases; nucleotides not matched to a gene: 8. The germline V gene encodes CDR1 MNHEY and CDR2 SVGAGI. CDR3 length: 14 residues. CDR3 bases: TGTGCCAGCATTAGGGACAGGGGGCCGAAAGGCTACACCTTC. It codes for CASIRDRGPKGYTF.

In its sample, this clonotype was seen a few times. The chain links TRBV20-1 to TRBJ1-2; 10 bases fit TRBD1. CDR3 size: 13 residues. The V and J ends lost 6 bases and 6 bases, in that order; junction bases with no gene match: 7. Germline-derived CDR1 and CDR2 are DFQATT and SNEGSKA (reference sequence). In DNA form, the CDR3 reads TGCAGTGCCCGGGACAGGGGTTACGATGGCTACACCTTC. Protein product: CSARDRGYDGYTF.

The chain links TRBV20-1 to TRBJ2-7; D unclear. Germline CDR1 reads DFQATT; CDR2 reads SNEGSKA (reference sequence). V shed 0 bases and J shed 2 bases, with 11 bases lying between them. The CDR3 is 14 amino acids. CDR3 amino acids: CSARDLADAYEQYF. DNA for the CDR3: TGCAGTGCTAGAGATTTGGCTGACGCCTACGAGCAGTACTTC.

A few counts support this clonotype. The CDR3 nucleotides read TGTGCCAGCAGTATAAGGGGGAGGGCATCATACCAGCCCCAGCATTTT. Translated, it gives CASSIRGRASYQPQHF. This sequence joins TRBV7-3 and TRBJ1-5, with a possible D match to TRBD1 (6 bases). CDR3 length: 16 residues. The V gene's germline CDR1 is SGHTA and CDR2 FQGTGA. Trimming pared 6 bases from V and 7 bases from J, leaving 22 bases between.

At least ten counts were recorded for this clonotype. V and J are TRBV20-1 and TRBJ1-2; 7 nucleotides agree with TRBD1. The CDR3 has 16 amino acids. With 6 bases clipped from V and 8 bases from J, the junction kept 21 bases outside the gene matches. Germline V gene data show CDR1 as DFQATT and CDR2 as SNEGSKA (reference sequence). This CDR3 reads CSAPQGGGVPLRGYTF. DNA for the CDR3: TGCAGTGCCCCCCAGGGGGGGGGCGTCCCTTTACGGGGCTACACCTTC.

At least ten counts were recorded for this clonotype. The chain recombines TRBV9 with TRBJ2-7; TRBD1 is a possible D gene (6 bases). Per germline, CDR1 SGDLS and CDR2 YYNGEE. CDR3 length equals 13 residues. Between the trimmed V and J ends, which lost 4 bases and 7 bases, there was a span of 15 bases. CDR3 in amino acids: CASSSPAQGEQYF. The CDR3 bases are TGTGCCAGCAGCTCCCCAGCACAGGGTGAGCAGTACTTC.

This chain uses TRBV5-1 with TRBJ1-2; TRBD1 might be the D (6 bases). Looked up from germline, CDR1 is SGHRS and CDR2 is YFSETQ. The CDR3 extends over 17 amino acids. Trimming removed 1 base from V and 3 bases from J, with 19 bases in between. As DNA, the CDR3 is TGCGCCAGCAGCTTGAATATTCAGGGGTTAGGGGACTATGGCTACACCTTC. Protein product: CASSLNIQGLGDYGYTF.

The chain links TRBV25-1 to TRBJ2-1; tentative D call: TRBD1 (5 bases). Trimming cost V 6 bases and J 5 bases, with 17 bases left between them. Per the germline V gene, CDR1 is MGHDK and CDR2 is SYGVNS. The CDR3 is 15 amino acids. The DNA of the CDR3 is TGTGCCAGCAGCCCTTGGGGCAGCTACCACAATGAGCAGTTCTTC. This encodes CASSPWGSYHNEQFF.

The rearrangement uses TRBV12-3 or TRBV12-4 and TRBJ2-3; 8 positions match TRBD2. The CDR3 sequence is 17 residues long. The ends lost 4 bases at V and 2 bases at J; junction bases unmatched: 11. The CDR3 protein is CASSWSSGPQDTDTQYF. In nucleotides, the CDR3 is TGTGCCAGCAGTTGGTCTAGCGGGCCTCAGGACACAGATACGCAGTATTTT.

Only a few counts were recorded for this clonotype. The CDR3 loop reads CASSSSIATNEKLFF. The CDR3 nucleotides are TGCGCCAGCAGCTCCTCAATCGCAACTAATGAAAAACTGTTTTTT. The chain has TRBV5-1 and TRBJ1-4; D ambiguous. The V end was cut by 3 bases, the J end by 0 bases, with 9 bases between. Germline V gives CDR1 SGHRS, CDR2 YFSETQ. The CDR3 length is 15 residues. The whole variable domain, remainder taken from reference TRBV5-1 and TRBJ1-4, is KAGVTQTPRYLIKTRGQQVTLSCSPISGHRSVSWYQQTPGQGLQFLFEYFSETQRNKGNFPGRFSGRQFSNSRSEMNVSTLELGDSALYLCASSSSIATNEKLFFGSGTQLSVL.

The chain uses TRBV5-1 and TRBJ2-7, with D possibly being TRBD1 (6 bases). V lost 5 bases to trimming and J lost 2 bases, with 17 bases between them. Germline CDR1 and CDR2: SGHRS and YFSETQ. The CDR3 is 15 amino acids. The CDR3 is CASRFVDRPTYEQYF. CDR3 bases: TGCGCCAGCAGGTTCGTTGACAGGCCGACCTACGAGCAGTACTTC.

A few counts support this clonotype. The V and J genes are TRBV5-5 and TRBJ1-2, with D possibly matching TRBD1 (6 bases). This CDR3 has 16 residues. Trimming pared 0 bases from V and 2 bases from J, leaving 14 bases between. CDR1 is SGHKS, CDR2 YYEKEE, per germline (reference sequence). This CDR3 reads CASSLEWAGDNYGYTF. The CDR3 DNA is TGTGCCAGCAGCTTGGAATGGGCAGGGGACAACTATGGCTACACCTTC.

This clonotype was found a few times. The missing conserved phenylalanine or tryptophan at the end of this CDR3 makes a read error likely. No DNA is shown, since the ends of the CDR3 on it are uncertain; the CDR3 is the one TCRdb lists. This chain joins TRBV20-1 and TRBJ2-1; no DNA check was done on the table's D call, TRBD2. With termini counted, the CDR3 has 9 amino acids. The germline V gene encodes CDR1 DFQATT and CDR2 SNEGSKA (reference sequence). CDR3 region: CSAQERGPQ.

J is TRBJ2-1 and V is TRBV5-1; 12 bases are shared with TRBD1. The CDR3 is 14 amino acids. Germline assignment: CDR1 SGHRS and CDR2 YFSETQ. V lost 3 bases and J lost 6; bases outside the gene matches: 1. The DNA of the CDR3 is TGCGCCAGCAGCTGGGACAGGGGGCCCAATGAGCAGTTCTTC. It encodes CASSWDRGPNEQFF.

The chain links TRBV18 to TRBJ2-7, with D unclear. V lost 3 bases and J lost 6, with 18 bases in between. This CDR3 comprises 15 residues. Germline V gene data show CDR1 as KGHSH and CDR2 as LQKENI. The CDR3 sequence: CASSPRAEFISEQYF. CDR3 coding DNA: TGTGCCAGCTCACCTCGGGCCGAGTTCATATCCGAGCAGTACTTC.

This clonotype was found a few times. The chain links TRBV5-1 to TRBJ2-1, with D uncertain. The CDR3 loop spans 12 amino acids. CDR1 is SGHRS and CDR2 is YFSETQ in the germline V gene. Trimming took off 0 bases at V and 10 bases at J, with 8 bases between the two ends. CDR3 amino acids: CASSLAGREQFF. CDR3 coding DNA: TGCGCCAGCAGCTTGGCCGGTCGGGAGCAGTTCTTC.

This clonotype has a handful of counts. The genes are TRBV20-1 and TRBJ2-5, with 11 bases aligning to TRBD2. The CDR3 has 17 amino acids. The ends lost 3 bases at V and 0 bases at J; junction bases unmatched: 9. Germline CDR1 is DFQATT and CDR2 is SNEGSKA (reference sequence). Written as DNA, the CDR3 is TGCAGTGCTAGCCCTCTTACTAGCGGGGGAAACCAAGAGACCCAGTACTTC. Translating gives CSASPLTSGGNQETQYF.

This clonotype was found once. The chain links TRBV7-9 to TRBJ2-2; 9 nucleotides agree with TRBD1. The CDR3 is 14 amino acids. Trimming at V came to 5 bases and at J to 7 bases, leaving 5 bases not matched to a gene. Germline V gene data show CDR1 as SEHNR and CDR2 as FQNEAQ (reference sequence). The DNA of the CDR3 is TGTGCCAGCAGCATCGGGACAGGGCTCGGGGAGCTGTTTTTT. It codes for CASSIGTGLGELFF.

The genes are TRBV12-3 or TRBV12-4 and TRBJ1-5, with 8 positions matching TRBD1. The CDR3 totals 17 residues. J gave up 0 bases and V 5 bases, and 9 bases lay outside the gene matches. The CDR3 spells CASSQGARPISNQPQHF. Written as DNA, the CDR3 is TGTGCCAGCAGTCAGGGGGCGCGTCCGATTAGCAATCAGCCCCAGCATTTT.

This clonotype appeared a few times. The chain joins TRBV7-2 to TRBJ1-1; TRBD1 is a possible D gene (5 bases). The CDR3 totals 15 residues. V gave up 1 base and J gave up 4 bases, with 13 bases separating them. Germline V gives CDR1 SGHTA, CDR2 FQGNSA. The CDR3 is CASSLGFSGGTEAFF. The CDR3 nucleotides read TGTGCCAGCAGCTTAGGCTTCTCTGGGGGCACTGAAGCTTTCTTT.

The sample holds a few counts of this clonotype. V is TRBV20-1 and J is TRBJ2-3; 7 bases match TRBD2. CDR1 is DFQATT, CDR2 SNEGSKA, per germline (reference sequence). Losses at the gene ends were 4 bases for V and 6 bases for J; bases not matched to a gene: 4. The length of the CDR3 is 12 residues. This CDR3 reads CSATEGGDTQYF. The CDR3 DNA follows: TGCAGTGCTACGGAGGGAGGGGATACGCAGTATTTT.

This clonotype was picked up one time. One end of the junction does not line up with germline, which may come from a read error. This chain uses TRBV7-9 with TRBJ1-1, with D maybe TRBD1 (5 bases). Looked up from germline, CDR1 is SEHNR and CDR2 is FQNEAQ (reference sequence). The CDR3 loop spans 13 amino acids. CDR3 protein: CASSLVMDTEAFF. DNA of the CDR3: TGTGCCAGCAGCCTAGTGATGGACACTGAAGCTTTCTTC.

This clonotype was recorded a few times. The V call is TRBV7-3, the J call TRBJ2-3; possibly TRBD1 for D (5 bases). The ends were cut back, 3 bases at V and 5 bases at J, with 12 bases in the middle. Germline V gene lookup returns CDR1 SGHTA and CDR2 FQGTGA. This CDR3 comprises 14 residues. CDR3 in DNA: TGTGCCAGCAGCTTCTGGGGCGTGGTAGATACGCAGTATTTT. Encoded protein: CASSFWGVVDTQYF.

The chain carries TRBV5-1 and TRBJ2-1, with 7 bases matching TRBD2. The CDR3 totals 16 residues. CDR1 and CDR2 (germline): SGHRS, YFSETQ. V shed 6 bases, J shed 5 bases, and the junction held 14 bases outside the gene matches. The CDR3 DNA reads TGCGCCAGCAACCCCTCCTTGGGGGAGGGCCACAATGAGCAGTTCTTC. It yields the protein CASNPSLGEGHNEQFF.

This clonotype was picked up a small number of times. This chain links TRBV3-1 with TRBJ2-2, with unresolved D. Trimming took off 5 bases at V and 3 bases at J, with 7 bases between the two ends. The CDR3 consists of 13 residues. Per germline, CDR1 LGHDT and CDR2 YNNKEL (reference sequence). The CDR3 DNA is TGTGCCAGCAGCGGTTCCTACACCGGGGAGCTGTTTTTT. It codes for CASSGSYTGELFF.

The V gene is TRBV20-1, the J gene TRBJ1-1; the D gene is possibly TRBD1 (5 bases). With 6 bases removed from V and 0 bases from J, the gap between germline ends came to 20 bases. The length of the CDR3 is 16 residues. Germline assignment: CDR1 DFQATT and CDR2 SNEGSKA (reference sequence). Here the CDR3 reads CSASTGRLGMNTEAFF. In DNA form, the CDR3 reads TGCAGTGCGAGTACGGGACGCTTGGGGATGAACACTGAAGCTTTCTTT.